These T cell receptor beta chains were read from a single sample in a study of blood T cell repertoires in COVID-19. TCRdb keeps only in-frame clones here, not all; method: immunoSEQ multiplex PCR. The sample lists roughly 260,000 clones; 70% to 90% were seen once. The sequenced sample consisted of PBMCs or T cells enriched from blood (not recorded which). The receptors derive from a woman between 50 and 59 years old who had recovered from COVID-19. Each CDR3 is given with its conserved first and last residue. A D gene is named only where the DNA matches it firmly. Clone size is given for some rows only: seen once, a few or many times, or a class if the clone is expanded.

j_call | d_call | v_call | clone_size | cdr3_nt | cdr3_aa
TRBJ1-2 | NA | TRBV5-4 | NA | TGTGCCAGCAGCTTGTATGGCAGGGAAGTAGATGGCTACACCTTC | CASSLYGREVDGYTF
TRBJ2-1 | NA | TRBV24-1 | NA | TGTGCCACCGGTCGACTAGAGGATGAGCAGTTCTTC | CATGRLEDEQFF
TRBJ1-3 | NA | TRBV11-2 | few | TGTGCCAGCAGCTTCCCGCAGGGGACCATATATTTT | CASSFPQGTIYF
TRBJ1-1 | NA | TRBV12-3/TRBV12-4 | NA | TGTGCCAGCAGTTTATCCAGTGAAGCTTTCTTT | CASSLSSEAFF
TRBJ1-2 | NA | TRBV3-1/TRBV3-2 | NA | TGTGCCAGCAGCCTACAGGGATATGGCTACACCTTC | CASSLQGYGYTF
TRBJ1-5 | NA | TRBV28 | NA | TGTGCCAGCAGTTCGGCGGGGGGTGGCAATCAGCCCCAGCATTTT | CASSSAGGGNQPQHF
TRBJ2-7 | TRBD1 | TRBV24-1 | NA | TGTGCCACCAGTGATCCACGGACAGGGGGAAACGAGCAGTACTTC | CATSDPRTGGNEQYF
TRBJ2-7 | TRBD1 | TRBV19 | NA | TGTGCCAGTAGTCGCTCACAGGGGCTTTACGAGCAGTACTTC | CASSRSQGLYEQYF
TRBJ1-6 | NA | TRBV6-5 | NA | TGTGCCAGCAGTTACTCTTTAGGGAGAAATTCACCCCTCCACTTT | CASSYSLGRNSPLHF
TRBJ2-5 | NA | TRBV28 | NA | TGTGCCAGCAGCAAACTTGAACCGGCTCCAGGTTCAGAGACCCAGTACTTC | CASSKLEPAPGSETQYF